This entry is about one T cell receptor (beta chain). These data are taken from a study of blood T cell repertoires in COVID-19. Whole-study context: The United States, Italy and Spain supplied acute and convalescent COVID-19 samples. In each case, the material was cDNA or gDNA derived from T cells, B-cell-depleted T cells, or PBMCs.

Authors' methods: For nucleated cells, counts were estimated from reference gene primer amplification. Method: immunoSEQ multiplex PCR; TCRdb's copy keeps in-frame clones and lacks some. The V and J calls and clone size are taken from that table; D and trimming were inferred from the DNA. The sample carries 70,000 to 90,000 clones, about 93% recorded once. Trimming removed 7 bases at V and 0 bases at J, with 13 bases between. Germline CDR1 reads MDHEN; CDR2 reads SYDVKM. The CDR3 length is 15 residues. Material: peripheral blood. The receptor's source is a human donor in a cohort sampled during active COVID-19. The V call is TRBV28, the J call TRBJ1-5; D not certain. The CDR3 nucleotides read TGTGCCAGCAAAATGCCCGGGTATAGCAATCAGCCCCAGCATTTT. Translation: CASKMPGYSNQPQHF.